The 10 T cell receptor beta chains in this list originate from one sample, sequenced in a study of read filtering for tumor transcriptome and immune sequencing. This library used about 360 ng RNA and molecular barcoded adaptors spanning alpha/delta and beta/gamma chains. Each CDR3 protein is one row after TCRdb ran MiXCR on the reads. The table lists 90,000 to 95,000 distinct CDR3 sequences, 20% to 25% of them singletons. The sequenced sample was a population of CD138-negative cells sorted from bone marrow. These receptor sequences come from a donor over 35 with multiple myeloma.

There are many counts of this clonotype. The chain combines TRBV12-3 or TRBV12-4 with TRBJ1-2; tentatively, D is TRBD1 (5 bases). CDR3 length: 13 residues. Trimming took 3 bases from V and 0 from J, leaving 5 bases between them. The CDR3 bases are TGTGCCAGCAGTTTGGGGGCTAACTATGGCTACACCTTC. It codes for CASSLGANYGYTF.

A word on this clonotype: A clone one base away is much larger, so this may be a read error. This CDR3 is missing its conserved last phenylalanine or tryptophan, likely due to a read error. This chain links TRBV28 with TRBJ1-1; 9 positions agree with TRBD1. Per the germline V gene, CDR1 is MDHEN and CDR2 is SYDVKM. The CDR3 extends over 16 amino acids. With 5 bases clipped from V and 2 bases from J, the junction kept 9 bases outside the gene matches. CDR3 region: CASSLSTGGLNTEAFL. The CDR3 bases are TGTGCCAGCAGTCTCTCAACAGGGGGCCTTAACACTGAAGCTTTCCTT.

This clonotype was recorded only once. This could be a read error, since a much larger clone is one nucleotide away. The chain combines TRBV20-1 with TRBJ2-7; 7 nucleotides line up with TRBD1. The CDR3 has 15 amino acids. Germline CDR1 DFQATT, CDR2 SNEGSKA (reference sequence). CDR3 sequence: CSARDRTGLSYEQCF. In DNA form, the CDR3 reads TGCAGTGCTAGAGATCGGACAGGCCTATCCTACGAGCAGTGCTTC.

The chain joins TRBV6-4 to TRBJ2-2, with D perhaps TRBD2 (6 bases). The length of the CDR3 is 13 residues. Between the trimmed V and J ends, which lost 2 bases and 6 bases, there was a span of 7 bases. Germline CDR1 and CDR2: MRHNA and SNTAGT. CDR3 region: CASSDRLAGELFF. DNA of the CDR3: TGTGCCAGCAGTGACCGACTAGCCGGGGAGCTGTTTTTT.

Concerning this clonotype: A single base is all that separates this from a far larger clone, so a read error is likely. The chain has TRBV2 and TRBJ2-1; a possible D gene is TRBD2 (5 bases). CDR3 length: 11 residues. The ends were cut back, 7 bases at V and 7 bases at J, with 8 bases in the middle. Germline V lookup: CDR1 SNHLY, CDR2 FYNNEI. This CDR3 reads CASIEGNEQFF. CDR3 sequence (DNA): TGTGCCAGCATAGAGGGAAATGAGCAGTTCTTC.

This clonotype was observed at least ten times. The chain carries TRBV7-3 and TRBJ2-1; D gene uncertain. Germline values: CDR1 SGHTA, CDR2 FQGTGA. The CDR3 runs 12 residues. Trimming took off 2 bases at V and 10 bases at J, with 9 bases between the two ends. In DNA form, the CDR3 reads TGTGCCAGCAGCTTACGGCTAGGCGAGCAGTTCTTC. This encodes CASSLRLGEQFF.

On this clonotype itself: It may be a read error: a sequence one base away is much more abundant. J is TRBJ2-6 and V is TRBV2; D might be TRBD2 (6 bases). The CDR3 consists of 16 residues. Germline assignment: CDR1 SNHLY and CDR2 FYNNEI. V was cut by 7 bases and J by 0 bases, with 13 bases left in between. The CDR3 DNA reads as TGTGCCAGCATGGGGGGACCCATCTCTGGGGCCAACGTCCTGACTTTC. Encoded protein: CASMGGPISGANVLTF. The whole variable domain, filled in from reference TRBV2 and TRBJ2-6, reads EPEVTQTPSHQVTQMGQEVILRCVPISNHLYFYWYRQILGQKVEFLVSFYNNEISEKSEIFDDQFSVERPDGSNFTLKIRSTKLEDSAMYFCASMGGPISGANVLTFGAGSRLTVL.

In its sample, this clonotype was seen many times. This CDR3 is CASSPRTFGGKETQYF. The CDR3 nucleotides read TGTGCCAGCAGTCCCCGGACATTCGGGGGAAAAGAGACCCAGTACTTC. This chain uses TRBV6-1 with TRBJ2-5; D may be TRBD2 (6 bases). This CDR3 is 16 amino acids long. The V gene lost 5 bases and the J gene lost 3 bases, with 19 bases spanning the gap. The V gene's germline CDR1 is MNHNS and CDR2 SASEGT.

This clonotype was recorded a few times. The rearrangement links TRBV7-6 to TRBJ2-3; D might be TRBD2 (6 bases). Germline V gene sequence: CDR1 SGHVS, CDR2 FNYEAQ. The V end lost 2 bases, the J end lost 2 bases, and 20 bases lay between the germline ends. CDR3 length: 18 amino acids. CDR3 sequence (DNA): TGTGCCAGCAGCTTAATTGGAGGGGCACTAGTCTCCACAGATACGCAGTATTTT. It yields the protein CASSLIGGALVSTDTQYF.

This clonotype was observed at least ten times. The chain combines TRBV30 with TRBJ1-1; D unresolved. This CDR3 spans 13 amino acids. V lost 0 bases and J 0 bases, leaving 5 bases between the germline ends. In germline, CDR1 is GTSNPN, CDR2 SVGIG (reference sequence). The CDR3 bases are TGTGCCTGGAGTGTACGCGTGAACACTGAAGCTTTCTTT. It is translated as CAWSVRVNTEAFF.